A selection of T cell receptor beta chains follows, all from one sample in a study of human thymus T cells. The protocol was immunoSEQ multiplex PCR, while the TCRdb copy is restricted to in-frame clones and leaves out a portion. Of 65,000 to 90,000 clones in the sample, about 95% were seen once. Sequenced input: thymus tissue. These receptors were collected from a girl less than two years old with a congenital heart defect but otherwise immunologically healthy. CDR3s include the opening cysteine and the closing phenylalanine or tryptophan. Fields, in order: CDR3 length, V gene, J gene, D gene, clone size, CDR3 protein, CDR3 DNA. D genes are given only for firm matches. Only part of the rows carry a size: once, few, many, or a class if the clone is expanded.

CDR3 length: 14
V gene: TRBV6-5
J gene: TRBJ2-5
D gene: .
clone size: .
CDR3 protein: CASSYTASRETQYF
CDR3 DNA: TGTGCCAGCAGTTATACGGCCAGTAGGGAGACCCAGTACTTC

CDR3 length: 16
V gene: TRBV16
J gene: TRBJ2-7
D gene: .
clone size: .
CDR3 protein: CASSQGTPQVPYEQYF
CDR3 DNA: TGTGCCAGCAGCCAAGGGACTCCGCAGGTCCCCTACGAGCAGTACTTC

CDR3 length: 15
V gene: TRBV30
J gene: TRBJ2-1
D gene: .
clone size: .
CDR3 protein: CAWTPPFSSYNEQFF
CDR3 DNA: TGTGCCTGGACCCCGCCATTTTCTTCCTACAATGAGCAGTTCTTC

CDR3 length: 12
V gene: TRBV6-1
J gene: TRBJ1-2
D gene: .
clone size: .
CDR3 protein: CASSVLDGGYTF
CDR3 DNA: TGTGCCAGCAGTGTGTTAGATGGGGGCTACACCTTC

CDR3 length: 13
V gene: TRBV7-6
J gene: TRBJ1-1
D gene: .
clone size: .
CDR3 protein: CASSLTVNTEAFF
CDR3 DNA: TGTGCCAGCAGCCTGACAGTGAACACTGAAGCTTTCTTT

CDR3 length: 13
V gene: TRBV7-8
J gene: TRBJ2-1
D gene: .
clone size: .
CDR3 protein: CASSLVGFHEQFF
CDR3 DNA: TGTGCCAGCAGCTTAGTGGGGTTCCATGAGCAGTTCTTC

CDR3 length: 12
V gene: TRBV14
J gene: TRBJ2-7
D gene: .
clone size: .
CDR3 protein: CASRDRGGEQYF
CDR3 DNA: TGTGCCAGCAGAGACCGGGGCGGCGAGCAGTACTTC

CDR3 length: 14
V gene: TRBV5-1
J gene: TRBJ2-3
D gene: .
clone size: .
CDR3 protein: CASSLRGGTDTQYF
CDR3 DNA: TGCGCCAGCAGCTTAAGAGGCGGCACAGATACGCAGTATTTT

CDR3 length: 14
V gene: TRBV19
J gene: TRBJ1-1
D gene: .
clone size: .
CDR3 protein: CASTPKEGDGEAFF
CDR3 DNA: TGTGCCAGTACCCCGAAAGAAGGGGACGGTGAAGCTTTCTTT

CDR3 length: 13
V gene: TRBV7-9
J gene: TRBJ1-1
D gene: .
clone size: .
CDR3 protein: CASSFLIHTEAFF
CDR3 DNA: TGTGCCAGCAGCTTCTTGATTCACACTGAAGCTTTCTTT

CDR3 length: 13
V gene: TRBV7-7
J gene: TRBJ2-5
D gene: .
clone size: .
CDR3 protein: CASSLEGKETQYF
CDR3 DNA: TGTGCTAGCAGCTTAGAAGGGAAAGAGACCCAGTACTTC

CDR3 length: 16
V gene: TRBV27
J gene: TRBJ1-2
D gene: .
clone size: .
CDR3 protein: CASSVKGGGEGYGYTF
CDR3 DNA: TGTGCCAGCAGTGTTAAGGGGGGGGGTGAAGGATATGGCTACACCTTC

CDR3 length: 11
V gene: TRBV2
J gene: TRBJ2-2
D gene: .
clone size: .
CDR3 protein: CASRTPGELFF
CDR3 DNA: TGTGCCAGCCGGACTCCCGGGGAGCTGTTTTTT

CDR3 length: 17
V gene: TRBV14
J gene: TRBJ2-1
D gene: TRBD2
clone size: .
CDR3 protein: CASSQDRLAGRYNEQFF
CDR3 DNA: TGTGCCAGCAGCCAAGATAGGCTAGCGGGACGATACAATGAGCAGTTCTTC

CDR3 length: 14
V gene: TRBV6-1
J gene: TRBJ1-1
D gene: .
clone size: .
CDR3 protein: CAIRIQARITEAFF
CDR3 DNA: TGTGCCATCCGAATTCAGGCTAGAATCACTGAAGCTTTCTTT

CDR3 length: 15
V gene: TRBV5-1
J gene: TRBJ1-2
D gene: .
clone size: .
CDR3 protein: CASSPLMGQGGGYTF
CDR3 DNA: TGCGCCAGCAGCCCATTAATGGGGCAGGGAGGCGGCTACACCTTC

CDR3 length: 15
V gene: TRBV14
J gene: TRBJ1-1
D gene: TRBD1
clone size: .
CDR3 protein: CASSQVDRGNTEAFF
CDR3 DNA: TGTGCCAGCAGCCAAGTTGACAGGGGGAACACTGAAGCTTTCTTT

CDR3 length: 8
V gene: TRBV20-1
J gene: TRBJ1-2
D gene: .
clone size: .
CDR3 protein: CSANGYTF
CDR3 DNA: TGCAGTGCTAATGGCTACACCTTC

CDR3 length: 15
V gene: TRBV5-6
J gene: TRBJ1-2
D gene: .
clone size: .
CDR3 protein: CASSLKVRGVYGYTF
CDR3 DNA: TGTGCCAGCAGCTTGAAAGTCAGAGGGGTCTATGGCTACACCTTC

CDR3 length: 15
V gene: TRBV10-2
J gene: TRBJ2-2
D gene: .
clone size: once
CDR3 protein: CASSPQGLGTGELFF
CDR3 DNA: TGCGCCAGCAGTCCGCAGGGATTGGGCACCGGGGAGCTGTTTTTT

CDR3 length: 14
V gene: TRBV7-9
J gene: TRBJ2-7
D gene: .
clone size: .
CDR3 protein: CASSGTRHPYEQYF
CDR3 DNA: TGTGCCAGCAGCGGGACCCGACACCCCTACGAGCAGTACTTC

CDR3 length: 14
V gene: TRBV18
J gene: TRBJ1-2
D gene: .
clone size: .
CDR3 protein: CASSLGGERYGYTF
CDR3 DNA: TGTGCCAGCTCACTCGGGGGAGAACGCTATGGCTACACCTTC

CDR3 length: 15
V gene: TRBV18
J gene: TRBJ2-1
D gene: .
clone size: .
CDR3 protein: CASSPAQSSYNEQFF
CDR3 DNA: TGTGCCAGCTCACCGGCCCAGAGCTCCTACAATGAGCAGTTCTTC

CDR3 length: 16
V gene: TRBV15
J gene: TRBJ1-6
D gene: TRBD1
clone size: .
CDR3 protein: CATSRDIQGDDSPLHF
CDR3 DNA: TGTGCCACCAGCAGAGACATACAGGGGGATGATTCACCCCTCCACTTT

CDR3 length: 15
V gene: TRBV4-3
J gene: TRBJ2-5
D gene: TRBD2
clone size: once
CDR3 protein: CASSHGLAGEETQYF
CDR3 DNA: TGCGCCAGCAGCCACGGACTAGCGGGAGAGGAGACCCAGTACTTC

CDR3 length: 16
V gene: TRBV19
J gene: TRBJ1-5
D gene: .
clone size: .
CDR3 protein: CASSLLAGEGNQPQHF
CDR3 DNA: TGTGCCAGTAGTCTATTAGCAGGGGAAGGCAATCAGCCCCAGCATTTT

CDR3 length: 14
V gene: TRBV5-4
J gene: TRBJ2-7
D gene: .
clone size: .
CDR3 protein: CASSLFGYPYEQYF
CDR3 DNA: TGTGCCAGCAGCTTGTTCGGATACCCCTACGAGCAGTACTTC

CDR3 length: 15
V gene: TRBV28
J gene: TRBJ1-2
D gene: .
clone size: .
CDR3 protein: CASRPRGKGKDGYTF
CDR3 DNA: TGTGCCAGCAGACCGAGGGGCAAGGGAAAAGATGGCTACACCTTC

CDR3 length: 16
V gene: TRBV6-5
J gene: TRBJ1-1
D gene: .
clone size: .
CDR3 protein: CASSYVGTVRNTEAFF
CDR3 DNA: TGTGCCAGCAGTTACGTAGGGACGGTCCGGAACACTGAAGCTTTCTTT

CDR3 length: 16
V gene: TRBV7-6
J gene: TRBJ2-5
D gene: .
clone size: .
CDR3 protein: CASSLALSEKQETQYF
CDR3 DNA: TGTGCCAGCAGCTTAGCACTGAGCGAGAAACAAGAGACCCAGTACTTC

CDR3 length: 15
V gene: TRBV4-3
J gene: TRBJ2-4
D gene: TRBD2
clone size: .
CDR3 protein: CASSQGEGTKNIQYF
CDR3 DNA: TGCGCCAGCAGCCAAGGGGAGGGGACGAAAAACATTCAGTACTTC

CDR3 length: 16
V gene: TRBV4-2
J gene: TRBJ2-3
D gene: .
clone size: .
CDR3 protein: CASSQESRGRPDTQYF
CDR3 DNA: TGTGCCAGCAGCCAAGAGTCGCGGGGGCGCCCAGATACGCAGTATTTT

CDR3 length: 20
V gene: TRBV19
J gene: TRBJ2-1
D gene: TRBD1
clone size: .
CDR3 protein: CASSPRDRYPPRVAYNEQFF
CDR3 DNA: TGTGCCAGTAGCCCCCGGGACAGGTACCCCCCCCGGGTAGCGTACAATGAGCAGTTCTTC